The present T cell receptor (beta chain) was sequenced within a study of molecular identifiers for immune sequencing clone quantification (dated by TCRdb to 2016 to 2019). Some background on the complete study: For a replicate experiment, RNA from around 20,000 or 100,000 naive CD8 T cells was divided into five aliquots, of which four were sequenced. This methods study used CD8 T cells to benchmark TCR RNA copy counting and molecular-identifier clustering-based TCR repertoire sequencing (MIDCIRS). What the research found in general, with its limitations: Spiked-in Jurkat TCR RNA equal to a single cell's worth was reported to be detectable even within 1,100,000 naive CD8 T cells. The sizes of highly expanded clones could end up underestimated when identical TCR molecules share a barcode. Without barcode sub-clustering, chimeric consensus sequences inflated TCR diversity; chimeras reached as high as 47%. In CMV-specific effector cells, clones with more than 20 RNA copies contained over 99% of molecules, whereas in naive cells such clones contained under 1% of molecules. Modeling indicated approximately 2.7 TCR RNA copies recovered per cell, compared with around 9.8 by digital PCR, which implies a capture efficiency of approximately 30%. Spiked-in Jurkat TCR RNA (about ten copies' worth), which is not part of the donor repertoire, was contained in the naive libraries.

There are a few counts of this clonotype. Its antigen remains unidentified. An end of the junction differs from the germline gene, which may be a read error. The library came from PCR. The sequencing machine was a NextSeq 500. Bulk TCR libraries were made following a previously described method, with the TCR primers given in Table S5. The Qiagen AllPrep DNA/RNA kit was used to purify total RNA. Reads from multiple sequencing runs of the same library were pooled before analysis. Concerning the study's data processing: Reads were retained only if their TCR constant sequence matched exactly, and those retained reads were trimmed to 150 nt and grouped according to their 12-nt molecular barcodes. Reads within each barcode group were sub-clustered using a 15% Levenshtein threshold, and quality-weighted consensus sequences were constructed for each RNA molecule. Non-functional sequences were excluded, and lower-count sequences lying one edit away from another sequence were also excluded. Based on fitting two negative binomial distributions, any barcode sub-cluster with under 20% of the maximum read count was discarded. TCRdb itself trimmed the public reads at Q25 with fastp, ran MiXCR and retained productive beta chains. Rows with one shared CDR3 protein collapse into an entry with the most common genes and DNA. These V and J calls derive from TCRdb rather than the authors' analysis. The sample includes more than 550,000 distinct CDR3 sequences, with over 25% observed a single time. The top ten constitute about 0.73% of the sample.

Libraries of naive CD8 T cells were generated from about 20,000 to 1,000,000 sorted cells, with 10%, 30% or 50% of the purified RNA used. Naive CD8 T cells were FACS-sorted as CD8+CD4-CCR7+CD45RA+ on a BD FACSAria II into RLT Plus buffer. To test detection sensitivity, Jurkat RNA equal to under 13 TCR copies was added to samples of roughly 18,000-1,000,000 naive CD8 T cells. Enrichment of CD8 T cells was done with RosetteSep CD8+ T Cell Enrichment Cocktail plus Ficoll-Paque, and ACK red cell lysis came afterward. The material sequenced was naive CD8+ T cells from blood, with Jurkat cell RNA spiked in. The cell subset or site label for this specimen denotes: FACS-sorted CD8+CD4-CCR7+CD45RA+ naive T cells. The receptor was derived from a human donor in good health. Some libraries in this study had Jurkat cell RNA spiked in.

The CDR3 sequence is CASSLHRGSSHEQYF. The nucleotide sequence reads as follows: TGCGCCAGCAGCCTCCACAGGGGAAGCTCCCACGAGCAGTACTTC. The V gene is TRBV4-3 and the J gene is TRBJ2-7; 7 nucleotides in the junction match TRBD1. The CDR3 has 15 amino acids, counting the end cysteine and phenylalanine. The kept DNA is CDR3 alone, 45 bases in frame from the first base. According to the germline V gene, CDR1 reads LGHNA and CDR2 reads YSLEER.